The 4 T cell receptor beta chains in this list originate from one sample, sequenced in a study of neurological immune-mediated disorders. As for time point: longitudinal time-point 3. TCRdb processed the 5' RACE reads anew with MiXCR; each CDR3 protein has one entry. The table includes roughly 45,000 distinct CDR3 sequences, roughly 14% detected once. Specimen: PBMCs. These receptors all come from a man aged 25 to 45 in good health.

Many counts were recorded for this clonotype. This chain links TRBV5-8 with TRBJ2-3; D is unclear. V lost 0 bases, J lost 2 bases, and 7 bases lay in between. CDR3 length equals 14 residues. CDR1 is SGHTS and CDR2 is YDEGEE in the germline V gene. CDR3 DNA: TGTGCCAGCAGCTTGGGGCAGGACACAGATACGCAGTATTTT. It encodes CASSLGQDTDTQYF.

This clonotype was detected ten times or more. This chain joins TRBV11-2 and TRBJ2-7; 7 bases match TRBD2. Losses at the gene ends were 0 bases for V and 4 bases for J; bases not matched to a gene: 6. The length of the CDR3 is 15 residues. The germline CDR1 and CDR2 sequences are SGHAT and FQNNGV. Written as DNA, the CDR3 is TGTGCCAGCAGCTTAGATCTTTTCGGGGGGTACGAGCAGTACTTC. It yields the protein CASSLDLFGGYEQYF.

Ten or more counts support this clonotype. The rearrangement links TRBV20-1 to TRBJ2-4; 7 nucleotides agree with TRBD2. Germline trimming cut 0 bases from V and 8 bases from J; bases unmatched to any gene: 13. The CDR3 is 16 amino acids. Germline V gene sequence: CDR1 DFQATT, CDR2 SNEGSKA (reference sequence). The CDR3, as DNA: TGCAGTGCTAGAGATCCTTTAAGCGGGATCGGAGACATTCAGTACTTC. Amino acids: CSARDPLSGIGDIQYF.

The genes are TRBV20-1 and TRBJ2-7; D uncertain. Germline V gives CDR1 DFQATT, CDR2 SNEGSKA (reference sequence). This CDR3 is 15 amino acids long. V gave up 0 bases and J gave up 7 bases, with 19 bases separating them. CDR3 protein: CSARDPTQPKREQYF. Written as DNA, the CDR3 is TGCAGTGCTAGAGACCCCACCCAACCCAAACGAGAGCAGTACTTC.